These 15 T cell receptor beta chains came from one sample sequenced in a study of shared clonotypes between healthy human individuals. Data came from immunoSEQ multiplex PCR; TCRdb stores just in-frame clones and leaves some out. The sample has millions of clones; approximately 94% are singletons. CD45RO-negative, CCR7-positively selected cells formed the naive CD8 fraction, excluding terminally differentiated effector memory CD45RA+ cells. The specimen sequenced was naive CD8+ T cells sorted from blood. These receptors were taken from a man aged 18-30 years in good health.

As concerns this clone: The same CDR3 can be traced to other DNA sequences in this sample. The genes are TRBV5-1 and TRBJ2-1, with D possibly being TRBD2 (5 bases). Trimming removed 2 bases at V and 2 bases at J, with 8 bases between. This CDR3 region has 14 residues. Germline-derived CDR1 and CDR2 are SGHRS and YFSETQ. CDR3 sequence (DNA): TGCGCCAGCAGCTTCCCCGGGGCCTACAATGAGCAGTTCTTC. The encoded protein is CASSFPGAYNEQFF.

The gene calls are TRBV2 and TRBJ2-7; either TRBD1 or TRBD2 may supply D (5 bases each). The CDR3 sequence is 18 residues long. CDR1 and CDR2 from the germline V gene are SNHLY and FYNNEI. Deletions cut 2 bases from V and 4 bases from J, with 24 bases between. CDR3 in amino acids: CASSEWGWGSKTSYEQYF. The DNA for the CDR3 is TGTGCCAGCAGTGAATGGGGCTGGGGGTCTAAGACTTCGTACGAGCAGTACTTC.

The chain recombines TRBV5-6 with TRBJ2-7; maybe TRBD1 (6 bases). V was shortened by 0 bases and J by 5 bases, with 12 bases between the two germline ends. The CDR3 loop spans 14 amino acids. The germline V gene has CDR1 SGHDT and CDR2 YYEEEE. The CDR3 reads CASSLGQVHDEQYF. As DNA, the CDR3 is TGTGCCAGCAGCTTGGGACAGGTTCACGACGAGCAGTACTTC.

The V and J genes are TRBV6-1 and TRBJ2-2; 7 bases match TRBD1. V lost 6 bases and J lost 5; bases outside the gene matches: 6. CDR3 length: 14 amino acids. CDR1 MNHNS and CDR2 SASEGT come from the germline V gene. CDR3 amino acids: CASRRQGDTGELFF. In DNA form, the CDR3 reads TGTGCCAGCAGGAGACAGGGAGATACCGGGGAGCTGTTTTTT.

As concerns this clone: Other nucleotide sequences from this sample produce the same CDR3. CDR3 DNA sequence: TGTGCCAGCAGCTTTGGCAACACTGAAGCTTTCTTT. Protein product: CASSFGNTEAFF. The chain links TRBV5-4 to TRBJ1-1; D unclear. The CDR3 extends over 12 amino acids. CDR1 and CDR2 from the germline V gene are SGHNT and YYREEE (reference sequence). Trimming shortened V by 2 bases and J by 2 bases, and 4 bases separated the two germline ends. The variable domain in full, with the rest retrieved from reference TRBV5-4 and TRBJ1-1, is ETGVTQSPTHLIKTRGQQVTLRCSSQSGHNTVSWYQQALGQGPQFIFQYYREEENGRGNFPPRFSGLQFPNYSSELNVNALELDDSALYLCASSFGNTEAFFGQGTRLTVV.

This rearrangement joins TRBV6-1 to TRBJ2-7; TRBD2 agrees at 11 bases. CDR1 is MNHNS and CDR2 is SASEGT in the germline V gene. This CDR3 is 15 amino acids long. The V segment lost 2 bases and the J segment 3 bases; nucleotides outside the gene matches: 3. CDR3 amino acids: CASSETGTSGYEQYF. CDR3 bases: TGTGCCAGCAGTGAAACCGGGACTAGCGGCTACGAGCAGTACTTC.

This CDR3 reads CASSLDPGQGVYEQYF. The CDR3 region has the DNA TGTGCCAGCAGCTTGGACCCGGGACAGGGGGTTTACGAGCAGTACTTC. V and J are TRBV5-5 and TRBJ2-7; 11 bases align to TRBD1. J lost 4 bases, V lost 0 bases, and 6 bases had no gene match. The CDR3 is 16 residues long. Germline-derived CDR1 and CDR2 are SGHKS and YYEKEE (reference sequence).

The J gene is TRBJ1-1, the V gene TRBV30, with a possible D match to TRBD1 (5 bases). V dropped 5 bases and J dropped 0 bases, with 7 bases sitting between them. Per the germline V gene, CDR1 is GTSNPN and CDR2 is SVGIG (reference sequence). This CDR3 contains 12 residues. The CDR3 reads CAWGALNTEAFF. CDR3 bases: TGTGCCTGGGGGGCTTTGAACACTGAAGCTTTCTTT.

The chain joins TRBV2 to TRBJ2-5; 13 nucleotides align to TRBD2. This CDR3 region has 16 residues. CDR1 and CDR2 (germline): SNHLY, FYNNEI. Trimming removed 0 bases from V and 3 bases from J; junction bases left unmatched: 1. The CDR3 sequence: CASSEAGTSGEETQYF. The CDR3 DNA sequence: TGTGCCAGCAGTGAAGCGGGGACTAGCGGGGAAGAGACCCAGTACTTC. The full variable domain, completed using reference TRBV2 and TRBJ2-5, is EPEVTQTPSHQVTQMGQEVILRCVPISNHLYFYWYRQILGQKVEFLVSFYNNEISEKSEIFDDQFSVERPDGSNFTLKIRSTKLEDSAMYFCASSEAGTSGEETQYFGPGTRLLVL.

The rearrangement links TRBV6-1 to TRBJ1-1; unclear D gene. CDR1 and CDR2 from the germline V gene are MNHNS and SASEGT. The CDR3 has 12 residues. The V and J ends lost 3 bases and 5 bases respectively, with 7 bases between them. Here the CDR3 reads CASSDWYTEAFF. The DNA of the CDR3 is TGTGCCAGCAGTGATTGGTATACTGAAGCTTTCTTT.

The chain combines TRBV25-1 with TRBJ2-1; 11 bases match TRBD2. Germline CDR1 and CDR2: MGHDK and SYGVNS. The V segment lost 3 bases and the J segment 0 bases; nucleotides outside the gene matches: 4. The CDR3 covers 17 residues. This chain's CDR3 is CASSDTSGSSSYNEQFF. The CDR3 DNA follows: TGTGCCAGCAGTGACACTAGCGGGAGCAGCTCCTACAATGAGCAGTTCTTC.

The CDR3 region has the DNA TGTGCCAGCAGCCCCCCCGGTACAGGGGCGTTCTATGGCTACACCTTC. This sequence encodes CASSPPGTGAFYGYTF. The rearrangement joins TRBV7-9 to TRBJ1-2; 7 positions agree with TRBD1. The V segment lost 5 bases and the J segment 4 bases; nucleotides outside the gene matches: 13. The germline V gene encodes CDR1 SEHNR and CDR2 FQNEAQ (reference sequence). This CDR3 has 16 amino acids.

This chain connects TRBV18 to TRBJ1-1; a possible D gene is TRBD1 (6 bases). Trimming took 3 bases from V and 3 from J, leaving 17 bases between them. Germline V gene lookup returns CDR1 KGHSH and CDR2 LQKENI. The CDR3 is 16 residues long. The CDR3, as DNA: TGTGCCAGCTCACCCCGGGACACCGGGTATGACACTGAAGCTTTCTTT. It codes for CASSPRDTGYDTEAFF.

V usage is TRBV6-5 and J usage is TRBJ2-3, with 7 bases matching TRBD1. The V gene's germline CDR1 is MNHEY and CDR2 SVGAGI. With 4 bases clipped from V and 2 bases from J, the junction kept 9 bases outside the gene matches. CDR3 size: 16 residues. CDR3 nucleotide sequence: TGTGCCAGCAGTTCCTCCGGGACAGAGGACACAGATACGCAGTATTTT. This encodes CASSSSGTEDTDTQYF.

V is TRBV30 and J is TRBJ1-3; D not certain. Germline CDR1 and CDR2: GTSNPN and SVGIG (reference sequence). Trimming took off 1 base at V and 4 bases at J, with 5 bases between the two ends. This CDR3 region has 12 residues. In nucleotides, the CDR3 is TGTGCCTGGAGTGAGTTAGGAAACACCATATATTTT. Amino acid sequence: CAWSELGNTIYF. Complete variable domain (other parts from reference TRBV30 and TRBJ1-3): SQTIHQWPATLVQPVGSPLSLECTVEGTSNPNLYWYRQAAGRGLQLLFYSVGIGQISSEVPQNLSASRPQDRQFILSSKKLLLSDSGFYLCAWSELGNTIYFGEGSWLTVV.